The rows below give T cell receptor beta chains drawn from one sample of a study of cytomegalovirus exposure and HLA in healthy donors. The assay was immunoSEQ multiplex PCR, and TCRdb's table has in-frame clones only and misses some. This table has 95,000 to 150,000 clones, around 76% appearing once. The sequenced material came from PBMCs. These receptors came from a man in his 60s in good health and CMV-seropositive. Both conserved end residues are part of each CDR3. Fields, in order: clone size, J gene, D gene, V gene, CDR3 DNA, CDR3 protein. The D gene is left open where the match is weak. The size field is filled for only some rows; it gives once, few, many or a size class.

>.|TRBJ1-1|TRBD1|TRBV9
TGTGCCAGCAGCGTAGATGGACAGGGGAACACTGAAGCTTTCTTT
CASSVDGQGNTEAFF
>.|TRBJ1-1|TRBD1|TRBV5-8
TGTGCCAGCAGCTTCAGGGGGCGGAGAACTGAAGCTTTCTTT
CASSFRGRRTEAFF
>few|TRBJ1-5|TRBD1|TRBV6-1
TGTGCCAGCACCCGACAGGGGGCTGAGCCCCAGCATTTT
CASTRQGAEPQHF
>few|TRBJ2-3|TRBD2|TRBV5-1
TGCGCCAGCAGCCCTCCCCAGCGGGGGCACACAGATACGCAGTATTTT
CASSPPQRGHTDTQYF
>.|TRBJ2-7|.|TRBV30
TGTGCCTGGAGGGGAAGGTTAGCGGAGCGGGTCAATGAGCAGTACTTC
CAWRGRLAERVNEQYF
>.|TRBJ1-6|.|TRBV6-1
TGTGCCAGCTCTGATTCACCCCTCCACTTT
CASSDSPLHF
>.|TRBJ2-1|.|TRBV27
TGTGCCAGCAGCTGGACAGAACAACCGTATGAGCAGTTCTTC
CASSWTEQPYEQFF
>.|TRBJ2-7|TRBD1|TRBV29-1
TGCAGCCCGAGTGGGACAGAGACCTACGAGCAGTACTTC
CSPSGTETYEQYF
>.|TRBJ2-5|.|TRBV6-1
TGTGCCAGCAGTGAAGCGTCGGGGCAAGAGACCCAGTACTTC
CASSEASGQETQYF
>.|TRBJ1-2|.|TRBV5-1
TGCGCCAGCAGCACCCGTGCAGGGGCCGCACCTAACTATGGCTACACCTTC
CASSTRAGAAPNYGYTF
>.|TRBJ2-1|TRBD2|TRBV14
TGTGCCAGCAGCCAAGATCTTGCGGGAGTAGAGCATGAGCAGTTCTTC
CASSQDLAGVEHEQFF
>.|TRBJ1-6|TRBD1|TRBV29-1
TGCAGCGTTGTAGGGACAGACCCTAATTCACCCCTCCACTTT
CSVVGTDPNSPLHF
>.|TRBJ1-2|.|TRBV10-3
TGTGCCATCAGTGAGCCGACAGTCCTCGTCGGCTACACCTTC
CAISEPTVLVGYTF
>.|TRBJ2-7|TRBD2|TRBV27
TGTGCCGGCACTTTATCTAGCGGGGGACTGGGGGAGCAGTACTTC
CAGTLSSGGLGEQYF
>.|TRBJ2-3|TRBD2|TRBV5-1
TGCGCCAGCAGCTCCGGGACTAGCGGAGATACGCAGTATTTT
CASSSGTSGDTQYF
>.|TRBJ2-1|.|TRBV9
TGTGCCAGCAGCGTCTACGGCCAGGGGAACAATGAGCAGTTCTTC
CASSVYGQGNNEQFF
>.|TRBJ2-7|TRBD2|TRBV28
TGTGCCAGCAGAGCGGGAGGGCCCCTCTACGAGCAGTACTTC
CASRAGGPLYEQYF
>.|TRBJ1-2|TRBD1|TRBV6-5
TGTGCCAGCAGTTCAGGGGGAAGGTATGGCTACACCTTC
CASSSGGRYGYTF
>.|TRBJ1-2|TRBD1|TRBV5-4
TGTGCCAGCAGCTTGGCAGGGGGTATAAATCCTAACTATGGCTACACCTTC
CASSLAGGINPNYGYTF
>few|TRBJ2-5|.|TRBV5-1
TGCGCCAGCAGCTTATTGGGAGTTGGGGAGACCCAGTACTTC
CASSLLGVGETQYF
>.|TRBJ2-3|TRBD2|TRBV5-1
TGCGCCAGCAGCTTACGCGGGAGTGCAGATACGCAGTATTTT
CASSLRGSADTQYF
>.|TRBJ2-7|.|TRBV10-1
TGCGCCAGCAGTGAGGGGGGGGCGGGCTACGAGCAGTACTTC
CASSEGGAGYEQYF
>.|TRBJ1-2|.|TRBV4-2
TGTGCCAGCAGCCAAGATCAAATGTCCTATGGCTACACCTTC
CASSQDQMSYGYTF
>.|TRBJ1-2|TRBD1|TRBV5-4
TGTGCCAGCAGCTTGACCCCTCCGGGACAGCGATTTCATGGCTACACCTTC
CASSLTPPGQRFHGYTF
>.|TRBJ1-2|TRBD1|TRBV7-9
TGTGCCAGCAGCTACAGGGGAGCTAACTATGGCTACACCTTC
CASSYRGANYGYTF
>.|TRBJ1-2|TRBD1|TRBV5-1
TGCGCCAGCCGACGAATCGTTGGACAGGGTTTTCTCTATGGCTACACCTTC
CASRRIVGQGFLYGYTF
>few|TRBJ2-1|TRBD2|TRBV10-1
TGCGCCAGCAGTGAAAGGCGGGGGGGCGTATACAATGAGCAGTTCTTC
CASSERRGGVYNEQFF
>once|TRBJ1-6|.|TRBV5-6
TGTGCCAGCAGCACGGGAGTGAGATCTAATTCACCCCTCCACTTT
CASSTGVRSNSPLHF
>.|TRBJ1-6|.|TRBV19
TGTGCCAGTAGTATGACTAACGAGGGCGGATCACCCCTCCACTTT
CASSMTNEGGSPLHF
>.|TRBJ2-1|.|TRBV19
TGTGCCAGTAGTATCCTTTTTCTAGCGGAGGGGGTCTCCTACAATGAGCAGTTCTTC
CASSILFLAEGVSYNEQFF
>.|TRBJ1-3|TRBD1|TRBV30
TGTGCCTGGAGTTCAGGGGGAGCGAGTGGAAACACCATATATTTT
CAWSSGGASGNTIYF
>.|TRBJ1-2|.|TRBV19
TGTGCCAGTAGTAGCGCCCGGGAGTTTAACTATGGCTACACCTTC
CASSSAREFNYGYTF
>once|TRBJ2-4|.|TRBV2
TGTGCCGGAGGGCTAGCCAAAAACATTCAGTACTTC
CAGGLAKNIQYF
>once|TRBJ2-7|TRBD1|TRBV6-5
TGTGCCAGCAGTTACAAGGGACAGGGCCCTCCCTACGAGCAGTACTTC
CASSYKGQGPPYEQYF
>.|TRBJ1-2|TRBD1|TRBV5-1
TGCGCCAGCAGCTTGGATGGGACAGTGGAGGGCTACACCTTC
CASSLDGTVEGYTF
>.|TRBJ1-1|.|TRBV4-1
TGCGCCAGCAGTCCAGATCGACGATTAGCAGCTTTCTTT
CASSPDRRLAAFF
>once|TRBJ1-4|.|TRBV28
TGTGCCAGCAGCCCCCGGGGGAGGGGTAACGAAAAACTGTTTTTT
CASSPRGRGNEKLFF
>.|TRBJ2-5|.|TRBV30
TGTGCCTGCCGGGACGGGAGAGAGACCCAGTACTTC
CACRDGRETQYF
>few|TRBJ1-1|.|TRBV2
TGTGCCACAGCTTGGGGGGGGAACACTGAAGCTTTCTTT
CATAWGGNTEAFF
>.|TRBJ1-1|.|TRBV11-2
TGTGCCAGCAGTCGGGATATACGTTACACTGAAGCTTTCTTT
CASSRDIRYTEAFF
>.|TRBJ2-5|TRBD1|TRBV6-5
TGTGCCAGCAGTTACGCGGGACAGGGCACAGAGACCCAGTACTTC
CASSYAGQGTETQYF
>once|TRBJ2-3|.|TRBV5-4
TGTGCCAGCAGCTTGGCTTCTAACCGGGAGACAGATACGCAGTATTTT
CASSLASNRETDTQYF